This is a list of T cell receptor beta chains from one sample in a study of cytomegalovirus exposure and HLA in healthy donors. Clones were sequenced by immunoSEQ multiplex PCR, and TCRdb holds only the in-frame ones, with some missing. The sample has 170,000 or so clones; over 65% are singletons. The sequenced sample was PBMCs. These receptors were obtained from a middle-aged woman in good health and CMV-seronegative. CDR3s include the opening cysteine and the closing phenylalanine or tryptophan. The D gene is left open where the match is weak. The size entry is marked missing in some rows and otherwise reads once, few, many or a size class.

NA TRBJ2-5 NA TRBV18 CASSPRAGQTQETQYF TGTGCCAGCTCGCCCCGTGCGGGACAGACCCAAGAGACCCAGTACTTC
TRBD1 TRBJ1-2 NA TRBV5-1 CASSLVRDSGYTF TGCGCCAGCAGCTTGGTCCGGGACAGCGGCTACACCTTC
NA TRBJ2-2 NA TRBV5-1 CASSQDWSGELFF TGCGCCAGCAGCCAGGACTGGTCCGGGGAGCTGTTTTTT
TRBD2 TRBJ2-3 few TRBV10-1 CASSERLAGPDTQYF TGCGCCAGCAGTGAGAGGCTAGCGGGTCCAGATACGCAGTATTTT
NA TRBJ1-1 NA TRBV7-9 CSSSPRVSEAFF TGTTCCAGCAGCCCGAGGGTGAGTGAAGCTTTCTTT
TRBD1 TRBJ2-3 NA TRBV6-6 CASSYSPGQPTDTQYF TGTGCCAGCAGTTACTCTCCGGGACAGCCCACAGATACGCAGTATTTT
TRBD1 TRBJ2-7 NA TRBV6-5 CASSNSGTGLLEQYF TGTGCCAGCAGTAATTCCGGGACAGGTCTGCTAGAGCAGTACTTC
TRBD1 TRBJ1-6 NA TRBV2 CASRGTGSSYNSPLHF TGTGCCAGCAGGGGGACAGGGTCCTCCTATAATTCACCCCTCCACTTT
TRBD2 TRBJ2-2 once TRBV7-7 CASRGEGYTGELFF TGTGCCAGCCGGGGGGAGGGGTACACCGGGGAGCTGTTTTTT
NA TRBJ1-6 NA TRBV27 CASGGGSYNSPLHF TGTGCCAGCGGGGGAGGGTCCTATAATTCACCCCTCCACTTT
TRBD1 TRBJ2-5 NA TRBV18 CASSPRDRGETQYF TGTGCCAGCTCACCACGGGACAGGGGGGAGACCCAGTACTTC
TRBD2 TRBJ2-1 NA TRBV4-1 CASSRNSRVTSGGKPYNEQFF TGCGCCAGCAGCCGGAACTCTCGGGTCACTAGCGGGGGGAAGCCCTACAATGAGCAGTTCTTC
NA TRBJ2-3 NA TRBV2 CASSALASASTDTQYF TGTGCCAGCAGTGCCCTAGCGAGTGCTAGCACAGATACGCAGTATTTT
NA TRBJ2-2 NA TRBV14 CASSQDGQGWTGELFF TGTGCCAGCAGCCAAGATGGGCAGGGGTGGACCGGGGAGCTGTTTTTT
NA TRBJ2-7 few TRBV5-4 CASSLSSRRGYEQYF TGTGCCAGCAGCTTGAGTTCACGCAGGGGCTACGAGCAGTACTTC
TRBD1 TRBJ1-1 NA TRBV19 CASRAGQGFEAFF TGTGCCAGTAGAGCGGGACAGGGGTTTGAAGCTTTCTTT
TRBD1 TRBJ1-5 NA TRBV28 CASVGYRGLFQPQHF TGTGCCAGCGTGGGATACAGGGGGCTCTTTCAGCCCCAGCATTTT
TRBD1 TRBJ1-4 NA TRBV4-1 CASSRHPGQGAVATNEKLFF TGCGCCAGCAGCCGCCACCCGGGACAGGGGGCGGTTGCAACTAATGAAAAACTGTTTTTT
NA TRBJ1-5 NA TRBV29-1 CSVLQGSNQPQHF TGCAGCGTCCTACAGGGATCTAATCAGCCCCAGCATTTT
NA TRBJ2-3 NA TRBV5-1 CASRPSGTRGTDTQYF TGCGCCAGCAGGCCGTCCGGGACTCGAGGAACAGATACGCAGTATTTT
NA TRBJ2-6 NA TRBV9 CASSDFRAGANVLTF TGTGCCAGCAGCGACTTTAGAGCTGGGGCCAACGTCCTGACTTTC
TRBD2 TRBJ2-7 NA TRBV7-2 CASSLLAGGLEQYF TGTGCCAGCAGCTTACTAGCGGGGGGGCTCGAGCAGTACTTC
TRBD1 TRBJ2-2 once TRBV2 CASKTDREGTGELFF TGTGCCAGCAAGACGGACAGGGAAGGGACCGGGGAGCTGTTTTTT
NA TRBJ2-3 NA TRBV7-9 CASRLYRDTQYF TGTGCCAGCAGGCTGTACAGGGATACGCAGTATTTT